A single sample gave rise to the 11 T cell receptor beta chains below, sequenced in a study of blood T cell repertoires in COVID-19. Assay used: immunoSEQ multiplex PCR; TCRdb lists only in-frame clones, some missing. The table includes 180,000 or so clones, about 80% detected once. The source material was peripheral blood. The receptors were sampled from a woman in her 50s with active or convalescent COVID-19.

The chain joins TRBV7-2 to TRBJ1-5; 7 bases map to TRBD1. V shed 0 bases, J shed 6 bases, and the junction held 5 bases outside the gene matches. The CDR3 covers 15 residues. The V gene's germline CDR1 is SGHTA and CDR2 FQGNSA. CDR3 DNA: TGTGCCAGCAGCTTAGCAGGGGGCATAGGTCAGCCCCAGCATTTT. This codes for CASSLAGGIGQPQHF.

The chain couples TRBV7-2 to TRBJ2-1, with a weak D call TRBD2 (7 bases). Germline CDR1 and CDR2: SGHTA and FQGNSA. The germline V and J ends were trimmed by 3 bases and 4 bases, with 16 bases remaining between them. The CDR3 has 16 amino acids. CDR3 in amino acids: CASSFYREGAYNEQFF. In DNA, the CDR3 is TGTGCCAGCAGCTTCTACAGGGAGGGTGCGTACAATGAGCAGTTCTTC.

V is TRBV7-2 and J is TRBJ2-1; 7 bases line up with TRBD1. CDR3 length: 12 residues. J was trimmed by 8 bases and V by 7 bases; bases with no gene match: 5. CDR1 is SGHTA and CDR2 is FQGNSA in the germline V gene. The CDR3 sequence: CASKGAGDEQFF. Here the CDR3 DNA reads TGTGCCAGCAAGGGGGCTGGGGATGAGCAGTTCTTC.

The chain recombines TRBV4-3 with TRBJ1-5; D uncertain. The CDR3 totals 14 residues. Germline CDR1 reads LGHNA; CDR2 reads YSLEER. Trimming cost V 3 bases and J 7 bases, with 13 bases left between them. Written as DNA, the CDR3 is TGCGCCAGCAGCCAGGTCTCGTTGGGCCAGCCCCAGCATTTT. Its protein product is CASSQVSLGQPQHF.

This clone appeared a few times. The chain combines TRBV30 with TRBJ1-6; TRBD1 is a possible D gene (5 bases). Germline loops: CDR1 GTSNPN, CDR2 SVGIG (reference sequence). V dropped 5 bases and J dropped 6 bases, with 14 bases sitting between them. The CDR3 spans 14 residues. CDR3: CAWVRQSINSPLHF. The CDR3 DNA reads TGTGCCTGGGTGCGACAGTCCATTAATTCACCCCTCCACTTT.

The CDR3 region has the DNA TGTGCCTGCGCACAGAACACTGAAGCTTTCTTT. Translating it yields CACAQNTEAFF. The chain joins TRBV30 to TRBJ1-1; D is undetermined. V was clipped by 6 bases and J by 1 base, with 6 bases between them. The CDR3 length is 11 residues. Germline V gives CDR1 GTSNPN, CDR2 SVGIG (reference sequence).

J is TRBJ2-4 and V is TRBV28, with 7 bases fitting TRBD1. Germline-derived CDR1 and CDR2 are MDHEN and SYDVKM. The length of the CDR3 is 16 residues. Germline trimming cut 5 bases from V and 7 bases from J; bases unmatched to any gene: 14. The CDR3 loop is CASSRNPGTAGNIQYF. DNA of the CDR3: TGTGCCAGCAGTCGAAATCCCGGGACAGCAGGGAACATTCAGTACTTC. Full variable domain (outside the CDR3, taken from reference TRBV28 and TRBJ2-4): DVKVTQSSRYLVKRTGEKVFLECVQDMDHENMFWYRQDPGLGLRLIYFSYDVKMKEKGDIPEGYSVSREKKERFSLILESASTNQTSMYLCASSRNPGTAGNIQYFGAGTRLSVL.

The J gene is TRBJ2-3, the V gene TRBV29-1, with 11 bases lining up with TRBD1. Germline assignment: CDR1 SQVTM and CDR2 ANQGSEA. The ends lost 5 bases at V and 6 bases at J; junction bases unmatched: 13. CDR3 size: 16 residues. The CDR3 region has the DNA TGCAGCGTTTGGGACAGGGGGTCCAATGGGTTGGATACGCAGTATTTT. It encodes CSVWDRGSNGLDTQYF.

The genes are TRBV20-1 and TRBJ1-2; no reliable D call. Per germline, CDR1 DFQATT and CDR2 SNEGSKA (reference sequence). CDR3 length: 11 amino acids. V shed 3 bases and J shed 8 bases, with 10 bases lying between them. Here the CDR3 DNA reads TGCAGTGCTAGGCGACACGAGGGCTACACCTTC. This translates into CSARRHEGYTF.

The CDR3 coding sequence is TGTGCCAGCAATACCACCCAGCGGGCGGTGTTCTATGGCTACACCTTC. This codes for CASNTTQRAVFYGYTF. This chain connects TRBV7-3 to TRBJ1-2; no clear D. Germline CDR1 and CDR2: SGHTA and FQGTGA. The CDR3 spans 16 residues. The V and J ends lost 7 bases and 4 bases respectively, with 22 bases between them.

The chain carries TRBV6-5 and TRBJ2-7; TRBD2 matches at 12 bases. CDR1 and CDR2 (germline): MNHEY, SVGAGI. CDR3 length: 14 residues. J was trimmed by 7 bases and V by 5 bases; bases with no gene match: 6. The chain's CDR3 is CASSPSGRAFEQYF. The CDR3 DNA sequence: TGTGCCAGCAGTCCTAGCGGGAGGGCCTTTGAGCAGTACTTC.